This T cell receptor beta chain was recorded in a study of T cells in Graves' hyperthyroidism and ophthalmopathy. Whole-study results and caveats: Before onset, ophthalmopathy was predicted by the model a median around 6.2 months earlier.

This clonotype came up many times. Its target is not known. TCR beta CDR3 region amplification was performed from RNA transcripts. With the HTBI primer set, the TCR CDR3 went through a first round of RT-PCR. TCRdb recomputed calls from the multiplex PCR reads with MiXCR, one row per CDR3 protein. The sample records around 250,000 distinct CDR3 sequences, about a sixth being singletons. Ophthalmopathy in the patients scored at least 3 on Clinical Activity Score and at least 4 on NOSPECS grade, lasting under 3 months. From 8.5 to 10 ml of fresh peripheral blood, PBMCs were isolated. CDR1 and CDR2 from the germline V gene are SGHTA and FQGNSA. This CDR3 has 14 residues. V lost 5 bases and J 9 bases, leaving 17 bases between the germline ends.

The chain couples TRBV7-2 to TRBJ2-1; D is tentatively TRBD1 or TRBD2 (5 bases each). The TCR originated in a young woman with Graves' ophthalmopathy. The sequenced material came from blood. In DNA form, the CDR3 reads TGTGCCAGCAGCCCCTCGGGGACGGGTCCTGAGCAGTTCTTC. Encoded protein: CASSPSGTGPEQFF. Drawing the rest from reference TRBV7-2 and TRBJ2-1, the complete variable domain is GAGVSQSPSNKVTEKGKDVELRCDPISGHTALYWYRQSLGQGLEFLIYFQGNSAPDKSGLPSDRFSAERTGGSVSTLTIQRTQQEDSAVYLCASSPSGTGPEQFFGPGTRLTVL.